The sample holds a few counts of the clone carrying this TCR beta chain. The V and J ends lost 4 bases and 6 bases respectively, with 12 bases between them. The germline CDR1 and CDR2 sequences are MNHEY and SVGEGT. CDR3 length equals 13 residues. MiXCR was run by TCRdb on the RT-PCR reads, yielding one entry per CDR3 protein. The sample holds 650,000 to 800,000 distinct CDR3 sequences, 11% to 15% seen once. The chain is built from TRBV6-2 or TRBV6-3 and TRBJ1-1, with D maybe TRBD1 (6 bases). The origin of this receptor is a female donor in good health, serving as a healthy control. Specimen: memory CD4+ T cells from blood. The CDR3: CASSSRGLAEAFF. The CDR3 DNA reads TGTGCCAGCAGTTCCCGGGGGCTGGCTGAAGCTTTCTTT.